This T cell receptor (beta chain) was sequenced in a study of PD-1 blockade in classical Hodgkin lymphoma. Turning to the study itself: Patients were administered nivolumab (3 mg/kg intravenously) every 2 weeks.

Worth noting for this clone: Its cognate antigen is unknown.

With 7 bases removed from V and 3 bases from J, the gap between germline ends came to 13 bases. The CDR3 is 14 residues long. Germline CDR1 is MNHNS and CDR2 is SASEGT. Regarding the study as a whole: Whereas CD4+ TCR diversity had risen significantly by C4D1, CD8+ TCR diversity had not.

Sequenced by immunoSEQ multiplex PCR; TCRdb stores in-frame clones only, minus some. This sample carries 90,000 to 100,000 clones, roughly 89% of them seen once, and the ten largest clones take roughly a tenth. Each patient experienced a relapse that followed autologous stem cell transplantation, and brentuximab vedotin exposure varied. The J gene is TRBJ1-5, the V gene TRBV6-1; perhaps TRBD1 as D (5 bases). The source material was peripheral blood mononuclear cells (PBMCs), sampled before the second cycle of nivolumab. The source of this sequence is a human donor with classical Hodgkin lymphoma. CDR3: CASTDNRFNQPQHF. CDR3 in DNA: TGTGCCAGCACCGATAACAGGTTCAATCAGCCCCAGCATTTT.